Detailed here is one TCR beta chain. Other DNA sequences in the sample encode the same CDR3. This sample stems from a study of shared clonotypes between healthy human individuals. When replicate PCRs were run on sorted subsets, they used about 200 ng DNA, tens of thousands of T cell genomes. Libraries were prepared by immunoSEQ multiplex PCR; TCRdb keeps only in-frame clonotypes and omits some of them. The table lists over 1.4 million clones, roughly 95% of them singletons. The trim removed 0 bases at V and 4 bases at J, leaving 5 bases unmatched. Germline V gene lookup returns CDR1 SGHRS and CDR2 YFSETQ. This CDR3 comprises 16 residues.

The chain recombines TRBV5-1 with TRBJ2-2; 8 bases are shared with TRBD2. The specimen was naive CD4+ T cells sorted from blood. Subset defined: CD45RA+ positively selected. This TCR was sampled from a man younger than 40 in good health. The CDR3 here is CASSLAGRAGTGELFF. The CDR3, as DNA: TGCGCCAGCAGCTTGGCCGGGAGGGCTGGCACCGGGGAGCTGTTTTTT.